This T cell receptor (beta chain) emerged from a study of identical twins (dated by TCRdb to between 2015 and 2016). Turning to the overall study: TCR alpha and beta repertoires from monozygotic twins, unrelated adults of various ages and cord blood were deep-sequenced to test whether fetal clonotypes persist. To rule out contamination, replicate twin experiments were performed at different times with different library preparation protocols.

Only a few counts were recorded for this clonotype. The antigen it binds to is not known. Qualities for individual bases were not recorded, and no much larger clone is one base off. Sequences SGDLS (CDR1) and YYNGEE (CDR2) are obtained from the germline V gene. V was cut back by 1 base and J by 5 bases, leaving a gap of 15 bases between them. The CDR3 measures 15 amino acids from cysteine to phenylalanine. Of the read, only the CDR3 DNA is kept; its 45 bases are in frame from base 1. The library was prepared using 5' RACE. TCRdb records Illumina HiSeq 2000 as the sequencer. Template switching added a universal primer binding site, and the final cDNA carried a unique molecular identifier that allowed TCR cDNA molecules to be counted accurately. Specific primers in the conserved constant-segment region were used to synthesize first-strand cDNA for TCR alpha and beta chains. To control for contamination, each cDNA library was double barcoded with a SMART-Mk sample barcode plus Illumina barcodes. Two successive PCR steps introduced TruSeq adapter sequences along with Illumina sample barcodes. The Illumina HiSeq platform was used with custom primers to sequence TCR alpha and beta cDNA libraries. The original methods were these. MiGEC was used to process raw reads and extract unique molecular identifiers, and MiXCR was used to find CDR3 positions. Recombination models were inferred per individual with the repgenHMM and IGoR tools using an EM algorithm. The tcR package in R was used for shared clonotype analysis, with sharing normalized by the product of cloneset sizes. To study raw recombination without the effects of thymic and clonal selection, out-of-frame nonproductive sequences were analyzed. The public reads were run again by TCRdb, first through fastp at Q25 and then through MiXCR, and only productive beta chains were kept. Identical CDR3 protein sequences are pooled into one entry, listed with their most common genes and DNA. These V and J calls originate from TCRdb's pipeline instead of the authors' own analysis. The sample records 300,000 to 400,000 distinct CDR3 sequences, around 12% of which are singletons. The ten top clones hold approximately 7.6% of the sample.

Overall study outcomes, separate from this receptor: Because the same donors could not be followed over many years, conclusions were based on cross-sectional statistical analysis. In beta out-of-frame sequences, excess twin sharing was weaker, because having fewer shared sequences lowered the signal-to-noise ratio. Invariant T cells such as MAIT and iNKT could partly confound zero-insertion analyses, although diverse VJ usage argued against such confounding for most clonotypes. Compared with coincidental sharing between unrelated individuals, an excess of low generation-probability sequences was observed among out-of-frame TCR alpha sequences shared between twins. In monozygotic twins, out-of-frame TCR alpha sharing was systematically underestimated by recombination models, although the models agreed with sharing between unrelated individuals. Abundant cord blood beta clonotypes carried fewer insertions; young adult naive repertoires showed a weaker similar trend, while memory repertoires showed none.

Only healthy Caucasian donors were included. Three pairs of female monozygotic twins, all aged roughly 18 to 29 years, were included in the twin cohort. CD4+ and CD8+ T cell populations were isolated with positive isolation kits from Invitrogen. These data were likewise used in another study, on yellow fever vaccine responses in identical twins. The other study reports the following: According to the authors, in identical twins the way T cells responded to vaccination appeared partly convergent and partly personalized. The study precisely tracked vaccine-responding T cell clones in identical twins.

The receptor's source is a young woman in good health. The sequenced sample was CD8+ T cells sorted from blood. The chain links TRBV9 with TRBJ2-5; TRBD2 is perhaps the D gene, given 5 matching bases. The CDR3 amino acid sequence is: CASSVLERRGETQYF. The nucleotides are TGTGCCAGCAGCGTACTAGAGAGGCGAGGGGAGACCCAGTACTTC.